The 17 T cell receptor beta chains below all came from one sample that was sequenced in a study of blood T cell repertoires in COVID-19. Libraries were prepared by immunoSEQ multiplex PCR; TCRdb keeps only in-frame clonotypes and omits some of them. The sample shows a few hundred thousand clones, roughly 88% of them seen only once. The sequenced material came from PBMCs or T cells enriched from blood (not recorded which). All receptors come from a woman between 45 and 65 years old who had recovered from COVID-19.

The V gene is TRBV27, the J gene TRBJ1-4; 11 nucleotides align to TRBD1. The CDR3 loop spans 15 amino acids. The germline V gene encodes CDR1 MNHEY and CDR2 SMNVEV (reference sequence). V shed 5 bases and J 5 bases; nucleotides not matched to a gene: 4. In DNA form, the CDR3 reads TGTGCCAGCAGTAGGAGGGACAGGGGGAATGAAAAACTGTTTTTT. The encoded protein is CASSRRDRGNEKLFF.

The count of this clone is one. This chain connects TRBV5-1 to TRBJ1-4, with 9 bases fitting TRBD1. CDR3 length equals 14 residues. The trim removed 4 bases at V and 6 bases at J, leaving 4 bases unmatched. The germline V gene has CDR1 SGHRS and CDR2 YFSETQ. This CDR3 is CASSPGTGYEKLFF. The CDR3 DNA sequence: TGCGCCAGCAGCCCCGGGACAGGGTATGAAAAACTGTTTTTT.

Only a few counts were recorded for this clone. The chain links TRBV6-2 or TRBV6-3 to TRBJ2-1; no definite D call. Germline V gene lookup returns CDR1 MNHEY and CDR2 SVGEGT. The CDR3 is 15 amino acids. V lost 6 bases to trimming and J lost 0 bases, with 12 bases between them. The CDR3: CASSPLPSSYNEQFF. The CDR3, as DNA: TGTGCCAGCAGCCCTCTCCCCAGCTCCTACAATGAGCAGTTCTTC.

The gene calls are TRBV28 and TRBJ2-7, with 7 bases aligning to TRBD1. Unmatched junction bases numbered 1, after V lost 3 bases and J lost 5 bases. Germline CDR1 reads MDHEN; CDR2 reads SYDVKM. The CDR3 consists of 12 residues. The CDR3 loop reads CASSFQGDEQYF. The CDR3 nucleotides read TGTGCCAGCAGTTTCCAGGGGGACGAGCAGTACTTC.

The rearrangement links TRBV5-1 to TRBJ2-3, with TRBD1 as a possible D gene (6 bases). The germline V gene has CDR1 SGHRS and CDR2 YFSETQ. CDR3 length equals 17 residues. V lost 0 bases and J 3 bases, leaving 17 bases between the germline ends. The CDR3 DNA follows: TGCGCCAGCAGCTTGGCCCTCTTGGGGGCTGGGACAGATACGCAGTATTTT. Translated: CASSLALLGAGTDTQYF.

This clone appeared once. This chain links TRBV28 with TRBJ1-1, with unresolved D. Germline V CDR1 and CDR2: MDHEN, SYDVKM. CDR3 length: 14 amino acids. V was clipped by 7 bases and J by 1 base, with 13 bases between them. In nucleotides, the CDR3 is TGTGCCAGCATCGACCCGAGGGCGAACACTGAAGCTTTCTTT. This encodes CASIDPRANTEAFF.

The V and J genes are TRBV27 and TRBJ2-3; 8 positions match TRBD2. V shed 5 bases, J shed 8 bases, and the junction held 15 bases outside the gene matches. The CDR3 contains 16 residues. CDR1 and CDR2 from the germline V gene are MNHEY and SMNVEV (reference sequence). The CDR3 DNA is TGTGCCAGCAGTCCCTCCGGGACTAGGCTTAGGGGTACGCAGTATTTT. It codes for CASSPSGTRLRGTQYF.

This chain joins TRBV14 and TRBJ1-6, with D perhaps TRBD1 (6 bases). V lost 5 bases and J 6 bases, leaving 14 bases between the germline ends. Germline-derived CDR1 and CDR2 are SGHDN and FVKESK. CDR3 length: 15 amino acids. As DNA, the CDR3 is TGTGCCAGCAGCGCCCGCGGGGGGCCTAATTCACCCCTCCACTTT. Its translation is CASSARGGPNSPLHF.

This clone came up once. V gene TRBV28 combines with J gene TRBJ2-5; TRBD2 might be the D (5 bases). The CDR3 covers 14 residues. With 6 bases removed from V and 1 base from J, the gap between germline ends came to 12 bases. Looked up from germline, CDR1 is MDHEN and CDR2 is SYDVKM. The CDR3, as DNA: TGTGCCAGCAGCTCCGGACGGGGCCAAGAGACCCAGTACTTC. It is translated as CASSSGRGQETQYF.

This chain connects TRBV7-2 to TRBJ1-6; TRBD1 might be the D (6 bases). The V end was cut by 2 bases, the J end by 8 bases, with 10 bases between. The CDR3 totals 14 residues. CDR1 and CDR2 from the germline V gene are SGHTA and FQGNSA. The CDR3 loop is CASSLIAGDSPLHF. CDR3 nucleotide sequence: TGTGCCAGCAGCTTAATCGCAGGGGATTCACCCCTCCACTTT. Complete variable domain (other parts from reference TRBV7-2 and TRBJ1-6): GAGVSQSPSNKVTEKGKDVELRCDPISGHTALYWYRQSLGQGLEFLIYFQGNSAPDKSGLPSDRFSAERTGGSVSTLTIQRTQQEDSAVYLCASSLIAGDSPLHFGNGTRLTVT.

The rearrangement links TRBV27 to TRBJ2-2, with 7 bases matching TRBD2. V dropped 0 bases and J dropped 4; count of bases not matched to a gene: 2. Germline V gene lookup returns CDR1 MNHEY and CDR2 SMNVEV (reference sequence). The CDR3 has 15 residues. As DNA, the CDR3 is TGTGCCAGCAGTTTATCGGGGACTACCACCGGGGAGCTGTTTTTT. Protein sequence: CASSLSGTTTGELFF.

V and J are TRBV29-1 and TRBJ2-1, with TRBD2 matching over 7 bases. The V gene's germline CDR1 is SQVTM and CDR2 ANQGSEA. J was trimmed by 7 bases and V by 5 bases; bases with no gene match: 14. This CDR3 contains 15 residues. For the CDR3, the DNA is TGCAGCGTTCCGAAGGGAGGGCCTGGAGGGAATGAGCAGTTCTTC. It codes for CSVPKGGPGGNEQFF.

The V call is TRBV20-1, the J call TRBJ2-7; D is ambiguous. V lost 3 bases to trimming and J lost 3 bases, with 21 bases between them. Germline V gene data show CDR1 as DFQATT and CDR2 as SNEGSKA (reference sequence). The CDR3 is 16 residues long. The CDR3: CSASPAPGLLSYEQYF. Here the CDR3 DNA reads TGCAGTGCTAGTCCCGCGCCGGGTCTACTTAGCTACGAGCAGTACTTC.

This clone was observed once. The CDR3 reads CASRRLAGNTGELFF. CDR3 in DNA: TGTGCCAGCAGAAGACTAGCGGGAAACACCGGGGAGCTGTTTTTT. V gene TRBV6-5 combines with J gene TRBJ2-2; 11 positions agree with TRBD2. CDR1 is MNHEY, CDR2 SVGAGI, per germline. The CDR3 length is 15 residues. V dropped 6 bases and J dropped 2; count of bases not matched to a gene: 2.

The CDR3 region has the DNA TGCGCCAGCAGCTGGGGACAGGGGGAGACCCAGTACTTC. Its protein is CASSWGQGETQYF. The chain combines TRBV5-1 with TRBJ2-5, with 10 nucleotides matching TRBD1. CDR1 is SGHRS, CDR2 YFSETQ, per germline. Trimming cost V 3 bases and J 5 bases; bases outside gene matches: 1. The CDR3 is 13 amino acids.

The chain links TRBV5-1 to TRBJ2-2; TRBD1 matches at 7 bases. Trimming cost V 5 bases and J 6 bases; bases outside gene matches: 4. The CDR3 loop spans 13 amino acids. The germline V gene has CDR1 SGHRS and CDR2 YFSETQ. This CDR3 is CASRSGGSGELFF. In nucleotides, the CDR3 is TGCGCCAGCAGATCAGGGGGATCCGGGGAGCTGTTTTTT.

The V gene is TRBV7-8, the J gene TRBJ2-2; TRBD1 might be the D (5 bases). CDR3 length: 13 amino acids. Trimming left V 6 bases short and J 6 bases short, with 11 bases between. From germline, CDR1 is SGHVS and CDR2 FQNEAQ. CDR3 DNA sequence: TGTGCCAGCAGATCTCAGGGTTCCGGGGAGCTGTTTTTT. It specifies CASRSQGSGELFF.